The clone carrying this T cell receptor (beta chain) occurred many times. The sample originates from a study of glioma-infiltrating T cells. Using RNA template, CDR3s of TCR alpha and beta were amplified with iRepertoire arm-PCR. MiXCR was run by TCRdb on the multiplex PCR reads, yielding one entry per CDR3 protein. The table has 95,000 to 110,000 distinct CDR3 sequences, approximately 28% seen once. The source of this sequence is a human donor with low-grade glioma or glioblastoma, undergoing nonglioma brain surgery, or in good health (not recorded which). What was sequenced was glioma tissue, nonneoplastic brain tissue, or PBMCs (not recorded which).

CDR3 protein: CSARPLAVAYEQYF. The CDR3 DNA reads TGCAGTGCTAGGCCACTAGCGGTCGCCTACGAGCAGTACTTC. The chain uses TRBV20-1 and TRBJ2-7; 8 bases agree with TRBD2. The CDR3 has 14 amino acids. Germline CDR1 and CDR2: DFQATT and SNEGSKA (reference sequence). V shed 3 bases and J 2 bases; nucleotides not matched to a gene: 6.